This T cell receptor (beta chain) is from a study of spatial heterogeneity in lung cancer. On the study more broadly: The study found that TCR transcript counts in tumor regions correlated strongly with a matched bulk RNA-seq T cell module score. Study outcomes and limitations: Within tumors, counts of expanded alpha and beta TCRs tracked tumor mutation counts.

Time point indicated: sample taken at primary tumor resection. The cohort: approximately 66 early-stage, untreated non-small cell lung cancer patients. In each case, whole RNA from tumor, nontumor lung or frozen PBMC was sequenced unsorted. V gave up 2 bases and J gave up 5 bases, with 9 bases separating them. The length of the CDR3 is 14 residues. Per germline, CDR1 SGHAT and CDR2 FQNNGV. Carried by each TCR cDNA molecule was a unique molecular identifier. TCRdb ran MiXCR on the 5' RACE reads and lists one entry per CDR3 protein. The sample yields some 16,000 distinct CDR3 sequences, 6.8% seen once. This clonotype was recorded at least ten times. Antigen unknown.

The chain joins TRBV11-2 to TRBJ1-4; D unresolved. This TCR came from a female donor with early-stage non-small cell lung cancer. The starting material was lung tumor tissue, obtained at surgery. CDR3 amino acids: CASSLRTPNEKLFF. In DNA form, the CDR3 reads TGTGCCAGCAGCTTAAGGACCCCAAATGAAAAACTGTTTTTT.